The clone carrying this T cell receptor beta chain was counted a single time. Antigen unknown. The record originates from a study of T cells in Graves' hyperthyroidism and ophthalmopathy. The TCR beta CDR3 regions underwent amplification using RNA transcripts as the source. First-round RT-PCR targeting the TCR CDR3 was performed with the HTBI primer set. In TCRdb, the multiplex PCR reads were re-called with MiXCR into one record per CDR3 protein. There are 380,000 or so distinct CDR3 sequences in the sample; over 15% occur only once, and 3.7% lies in the top ten. Orbital computed tomography, thyroid ultrasound, serum thyroxine and TRAb, and clinical symptoms together informed the diagnoses. PBMCs were collected from an approximately 10 ml volume of fresh peripheral blood. Germline values: CDR1 MNHEY, CDR2 SMNVEV (reference sequence). This CDR3 has 15 residues. V was pared by 4 bases and J by 3 bases, with 6 bases of the junction left unmatched.

Study results and limitations: A model of 13 V-J features distinguished ophthalmopathy from stable hyperthyroidism.

This TCR was recovered from a woman in her late teens or twenties with Graves' hyperthyroidism. This sequence joins TRBV27 and TRBJ1-1, with 9 positions matching TRBD1. The specimen was blood. CDR3 loop: CASSSRRDRDTEAFF. The CDR3 DNA follows: TGTGCCAGCAGTTCACGCCGGGACAGGGACACTGAAGCTTTCTTT.